This T cell receptor beta chain was recorded in a study of blood T cells in healthy people across ages. No fewer than 6 million PBMCs went into each sample. Every sample gave at least 5 micrograms of total RNA when it was extracted. Concerning this clonotype: As yet, its antigen is unknown.

The CDR3 extends over 15 amino acids. V was clipped by 3 bases and J by 1 base; unmatched bases: 4. Germline V gene data show CDR1 as LNHDA and CDR2 as SQIVND (reference sequence). Together with a sample-barcoded 5' primer, a J-beta primer mix was included in a second PCR lasting about 7 to 11 cycles. TCRdb fed the 5' RACE reads into MiXCR, producing one record per CDR3 protein. This sample has more than 1 million distinct CDR3 sequences, with around 45% found just once. General study points: Correlation between TCR beta diversity and naive T cell percentage was strong.

This clonotype was sampled from a woman in her sixties or seventies in good health. The sample consisted of blood. The chain uses TRBV19 and TRBJ1-1, with TRBD1 matching over 8 bases. CDR3 residues: CASSIGTGWNTEAFF. In DNA form, the CDR3 reads TGTGCCAGTAGTATCGGGACAGGCTGGAACACTGAAGCTTTCTTT.